This section outlines one TCR beta chain sequence together with its context. Method: immunoSEQ multiplex PCR; TCRdb's copy keeps in-frame clones and lacks some. The repertoire holds roughly 340,000 clones, with 80% to 90% as singletons. This entry belongs to a study of blood T cell repertoires in COVID-19. V was clipped by 0 bases and J by 4 bases; unmatched bases: 7. The length of the CDR3 is 16 residues. Looked up from germline, CDR1 is SGDLS and CDR2 is YYNGEE. This TCR came from a man younger than 35 who had recovered from COVID-19. The chain recombines TRBV9 with TRBJ2-1; 7 bases are a match to TRBD2. Material: PBMCs or T cells enriched from blood (not recorded which). CDR3 residues: CASSVDNGGRYNEQFF. In DNA, the CDR3 is TGTGCCAGCAGCGTAGATAACGGGGGGAGATACAATGAGCAGTTCTTC.